This TCR beta chain was captured by sequencing in a study of Graves' ophthalmopathy and Graves' hyperthyroidism. Study background: A follow-up of 18 months without ophthalmopathy meant that hyperthyroidism was stable. Notes on the study in general: Ophthalmopathy and stable hyperthyroidism were discriminated by a 13-signature model, with approximately 89% sensitivity and approximately 77% specificity.

Using RNA transcripts, the TCR beta CDR3 regions were amplified. The authors performed first-round RT-PCR with HTBI primers and then a second-round multiplex PCR. TCRdb called the multiplex PCR reads again in MiXCR, with one record for every CDR3 protein. The table records over a million distinct CDR3 sequences, roughly 35% of them present only once. Exclusion covered patients with other autoimmune diseases or uncontrolled infections (as well as pregnancy or lactation). A remark on this clonotype: The antigen remains unidentified.

Germline-derived CDR1 and CDR2 are MGHDK and SYGVNS. Trimming cost V 6 bases and J 1 base, with 10 bases left between them. The CDR3 length is 13 residues. V is TRBV25-1 and J is TRBJ2-7; D perhaps matches TRBD1 (6 bases). Sequencing was carried out using peripheral blood or thyroid tissue (not recorded which). This TCR was recovered from an adult man with Graves' hyperthyroidism. This chain's CDR3 is CASRGQPSYEQYF. The DNA for the CDR3 is TGTGCCAGCAGAGGACAGCCATCCTACGAGCAGTACTTC.